This T cell receptor beta chain appears in the sequencing data of a study of blood T cells in healthy people across ages. Next came a second PCR, run for roughly 6 to 11 cycles, which used a sample-barcoded 5' primer along with a J-beta primer mix. TCRdb analysed the 5' RACE reads with MiXCR anew, one entry per CDR3 protein. The table has 600,000 or so distinct CDR3 sequences, roughly 20% seen once. Per germline, CDR1 SNHLY and CDR2 FYNNEI. The V gene lost 6 bases and the J gene lost 0 bases, with 11 bases spanning the gap. The CDR3 spans 14 residues. The receptor was derived from a man aged 65-85 years in good health. Sequencing input: blood. This chain connects TRBV2 to TRBJ2-5; TRBD1 or TRBD2 may be the D gene (5 bases each). The CDR3 protein is CASSRGPNQETQYF. Here the CDR3 DNA reads TGTGCCAGCAGCCGGGGCCCCAACCAAGAGACCCAGTACTTC. Using reference TRBV2 and TRBJ2-5 for the parts outside the CDR3, the full variable domain is EPEVTQTPSHQVTQMGQEVILRCVPISNHLYFYWYRQILGQKVEFLVSFYNNEISEKSEIFDDQFSVERPDGSNFTLKIRSTKLEDSAMYFCASSRGPNQETQYFGPGTRLLVL.